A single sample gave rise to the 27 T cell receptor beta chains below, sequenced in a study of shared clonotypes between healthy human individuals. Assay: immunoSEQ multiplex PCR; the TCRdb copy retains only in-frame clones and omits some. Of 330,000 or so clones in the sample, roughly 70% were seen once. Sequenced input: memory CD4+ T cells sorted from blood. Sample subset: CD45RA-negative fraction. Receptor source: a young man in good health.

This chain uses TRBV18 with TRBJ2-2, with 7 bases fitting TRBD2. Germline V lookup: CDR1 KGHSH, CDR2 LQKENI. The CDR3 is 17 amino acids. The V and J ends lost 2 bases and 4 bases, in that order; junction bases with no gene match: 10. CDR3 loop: CASSPAYAGDLTGELFF. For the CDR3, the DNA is TGTGCCAGCTCACCAGCGTATGCGGGAGACCTCACCGGGGAGCTGTTTTTT.

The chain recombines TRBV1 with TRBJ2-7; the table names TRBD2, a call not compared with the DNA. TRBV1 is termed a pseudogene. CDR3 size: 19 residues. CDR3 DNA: TGCACCAGCAGCCTAAACCAGTCGGGGAGCGGGAGTAAACCCTACGAGCAGTACTTC. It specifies CTSSLNQSGSGSKPYEQYF.

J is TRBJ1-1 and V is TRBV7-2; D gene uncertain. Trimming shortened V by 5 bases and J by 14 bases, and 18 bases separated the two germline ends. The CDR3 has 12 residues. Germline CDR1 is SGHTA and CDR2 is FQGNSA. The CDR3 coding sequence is TGTGCCAGCAGCCTCTCCTGGGGAGGGCCCTTCTTT. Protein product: CASSLSWGGPFF.

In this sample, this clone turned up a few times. As DNA, the CDR3 is TGTGCCAGCACCCCGACGGACAGGGGAGATCAGCCCCAGCATTTT. Residues: CASTPTDRGDQPQHF. This chain uses TRBV28 with TRBJ1-5; 9 nucleotides align to TRBD1. With 7 bases clipped from V and 5 bases from J, the junction kept 9 bases outside the gene matches. The CDR3 loop spans 15 amino acids. From germline, CDR1 is MDHEN and CDR2 SYDVKM.

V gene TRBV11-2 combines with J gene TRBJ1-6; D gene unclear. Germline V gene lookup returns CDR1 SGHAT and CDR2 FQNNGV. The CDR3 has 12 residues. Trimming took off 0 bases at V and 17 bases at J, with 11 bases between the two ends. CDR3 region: CASSLDRTAVHF. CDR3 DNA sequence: TGTGCCAGCAGCTTAGATCGGACGGCCGTCCACTTT. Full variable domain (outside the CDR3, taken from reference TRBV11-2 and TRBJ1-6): EAGVAQSPRYKIIEKRQSVAFWCNPISGHATLYWYQQILGQGPKLLIQFQNNGVVDDSQLPKDRFSAERLKGVDSTLKIQPAKLEDSAVYLCASSLDRTAVHFGNGTRLTVT.

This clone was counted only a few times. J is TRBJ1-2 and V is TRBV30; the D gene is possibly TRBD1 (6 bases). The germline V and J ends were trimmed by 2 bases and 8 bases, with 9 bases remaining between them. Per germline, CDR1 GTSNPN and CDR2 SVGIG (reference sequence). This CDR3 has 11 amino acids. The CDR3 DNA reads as TGTGCCTGGAGTACCGGGGGCGGCTACACCTTC. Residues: CAWSTGGGYTF.

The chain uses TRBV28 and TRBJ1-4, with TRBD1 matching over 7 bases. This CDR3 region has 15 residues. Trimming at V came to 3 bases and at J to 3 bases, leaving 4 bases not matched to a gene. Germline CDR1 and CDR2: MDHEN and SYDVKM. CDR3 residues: CASSFQGVANEKLFF. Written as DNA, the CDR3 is TGTGCCAGCAGTTTCCAGGGGGTTGCTAATGAAAAACTGTTTTTT.

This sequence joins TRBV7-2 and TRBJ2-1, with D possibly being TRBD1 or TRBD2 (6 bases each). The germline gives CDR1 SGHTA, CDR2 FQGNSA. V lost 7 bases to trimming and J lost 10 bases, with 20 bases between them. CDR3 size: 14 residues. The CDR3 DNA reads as TGTGCCAGCACCGTGGGGGGCTCCGCCTTCGAGCAGTTCTTC. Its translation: CASTVGGSAFEQFF.

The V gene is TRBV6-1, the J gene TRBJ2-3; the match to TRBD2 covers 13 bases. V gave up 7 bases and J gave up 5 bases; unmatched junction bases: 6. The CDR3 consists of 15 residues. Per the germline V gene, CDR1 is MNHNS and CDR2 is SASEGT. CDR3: CASTRLAGGLDTQYF. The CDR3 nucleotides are TGTGCCAGCACTCGACTAGCGGGAGGACTAGATACGCAGTATTTT.

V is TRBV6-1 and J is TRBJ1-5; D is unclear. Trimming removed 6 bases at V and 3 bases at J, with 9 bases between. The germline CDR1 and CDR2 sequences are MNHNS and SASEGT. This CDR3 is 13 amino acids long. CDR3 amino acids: CASRPVTNQPQHF. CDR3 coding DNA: TGTGCCAGCAGACCAGTGACCAATCAGCCCCAGCATTTT.

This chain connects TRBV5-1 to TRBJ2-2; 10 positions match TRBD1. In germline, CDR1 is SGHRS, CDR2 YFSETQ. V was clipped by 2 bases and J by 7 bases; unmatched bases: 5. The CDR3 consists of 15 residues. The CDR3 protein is CASSFRQGAGGELFF. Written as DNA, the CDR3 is TGCGCCAGCAGCTTCCGACAGGGGGCGGGCGGGGAGCTGTTTTTT.

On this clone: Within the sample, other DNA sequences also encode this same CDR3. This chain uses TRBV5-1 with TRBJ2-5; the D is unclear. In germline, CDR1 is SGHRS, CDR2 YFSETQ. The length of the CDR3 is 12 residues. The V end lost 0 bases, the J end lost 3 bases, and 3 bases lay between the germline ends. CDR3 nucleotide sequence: TGCGCCAGCAGCTTGGGTAAAGAGACCCAGTACTTC. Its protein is CASSLGKETQYF.

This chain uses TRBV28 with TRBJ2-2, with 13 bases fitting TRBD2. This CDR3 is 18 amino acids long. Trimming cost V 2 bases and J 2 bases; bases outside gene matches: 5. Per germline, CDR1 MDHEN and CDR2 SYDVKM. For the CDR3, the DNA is TGTGCCAGCAGTTTAGCCGTGGGACTAGCGGGAAACACCGGGGAGCTGTTTTTT. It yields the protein CASSLAVGLAGNTGELFF.

The CDR3 reads CASSPGTGGLVEQYF. CDR3 DNA: TGCGCCAGCAGCCCCGGGACAGGGGGATTGGTCGAGCAGTACTTC. The rearrangement joins TRBV4-3 to TRBJ2-7; 11 nucleotides match TRBD1. The length of the CDR3 is 15 residues. V lost 4 bases, J lost 6 bases, and 8 bases stayed unmatched. Per the germline V gene, CDR1 is LGHNA and CDR2 is YSLEER.

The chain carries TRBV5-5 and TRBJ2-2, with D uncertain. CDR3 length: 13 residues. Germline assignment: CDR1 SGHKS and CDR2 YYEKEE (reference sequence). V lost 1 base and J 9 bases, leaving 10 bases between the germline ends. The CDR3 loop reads CASSLSSFRELFF. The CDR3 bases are TGTGCCAGCAGCTTGTCAAGTTTCCGGGAGCTGTTTTTT. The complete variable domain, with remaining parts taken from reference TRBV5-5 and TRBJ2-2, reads DAGVTQSPTHLIKTRGQQVTLRCSPISGHKSVSWYQQVLGQGPQFIFQYYEKEERGRGNFPDRFSARQFPNYSSELNVNALLLGDSALYLCASSLSSFRELFFGEGSRLTVL.

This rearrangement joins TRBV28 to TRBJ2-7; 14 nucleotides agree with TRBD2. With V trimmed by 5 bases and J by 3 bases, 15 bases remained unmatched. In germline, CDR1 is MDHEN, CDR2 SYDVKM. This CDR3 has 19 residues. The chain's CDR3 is CASSPGTSGSITENYEQYF. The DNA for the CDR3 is TGTGCCAGCAGTCCGGGGACTAGCGGGAGCATTACAGAAAACTACGAGCAGTACTTC.

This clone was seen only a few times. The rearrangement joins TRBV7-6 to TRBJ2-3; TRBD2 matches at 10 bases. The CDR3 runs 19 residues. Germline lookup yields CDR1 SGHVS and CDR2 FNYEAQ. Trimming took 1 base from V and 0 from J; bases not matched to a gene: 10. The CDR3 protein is CASSLGGLAALISTDTQYF. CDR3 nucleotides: TGTGCCAGCAGCTTAGGTGGACTAGCGGCACTTATTAGCACAGATACGCAGTATTTT.

The CDR3 sequence: CSVELQSSYEQYF. The DNA for the CDR3 is TGCAGCGTTGAATTGCAATCCTCCTACGAGCAGTACTTC. The gene calls are TRBV29-1 and TRBJ2-7; no clear D. CDR1 SQVTM and CDR2 ANQGSEA come from the germline V gene. The V end lost 2 bases, the J end lost 0 bases, and 8 bases lay between the germline ends. CDR3 length: 13 amino acids.

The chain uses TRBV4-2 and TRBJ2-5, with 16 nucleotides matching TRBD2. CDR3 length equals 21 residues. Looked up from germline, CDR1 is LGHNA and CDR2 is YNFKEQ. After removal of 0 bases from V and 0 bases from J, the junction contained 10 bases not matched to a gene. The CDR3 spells CASSQDVSGTSGRVYQETQYF. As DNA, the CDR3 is TGTGCCAGCAGCCAAGATGTTTCCGGGACTAGCGGGAGGGTGTACCAAGAGACCCAGTACTTC.

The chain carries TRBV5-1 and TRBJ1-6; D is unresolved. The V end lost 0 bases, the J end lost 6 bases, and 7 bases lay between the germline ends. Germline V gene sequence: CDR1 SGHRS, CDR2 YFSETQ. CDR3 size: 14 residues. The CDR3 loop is CASSLGTRNSPLHF. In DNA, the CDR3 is TGCGCCAGCAGCTTGGGCACCCGTAATTCACCCCTCCACTTT.

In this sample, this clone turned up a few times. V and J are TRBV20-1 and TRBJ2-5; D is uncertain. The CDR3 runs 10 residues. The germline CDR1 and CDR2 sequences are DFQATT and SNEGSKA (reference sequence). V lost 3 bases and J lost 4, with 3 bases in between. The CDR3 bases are TGCAGTGCTAGTTCAGAGACCCAGTACTTC. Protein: CSASSETQYF.

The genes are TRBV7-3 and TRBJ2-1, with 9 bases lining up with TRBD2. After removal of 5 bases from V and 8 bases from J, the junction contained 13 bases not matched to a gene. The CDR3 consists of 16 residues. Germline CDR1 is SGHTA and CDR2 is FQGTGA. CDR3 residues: CASSPLAGGPRDEQFF. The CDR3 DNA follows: TGTGCCAGCAGCCCTTTGGCGGGAGGGCCTCGAGATGAGCAGTTCTTC.

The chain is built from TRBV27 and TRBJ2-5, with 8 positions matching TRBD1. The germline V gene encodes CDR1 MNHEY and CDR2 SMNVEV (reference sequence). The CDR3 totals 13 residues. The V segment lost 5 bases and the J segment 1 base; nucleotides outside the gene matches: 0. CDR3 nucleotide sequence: TGTGCCAGCAGTGGACAGGGCCAAGAGACCCAGTACTTC. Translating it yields CASSGQGQETQYF.

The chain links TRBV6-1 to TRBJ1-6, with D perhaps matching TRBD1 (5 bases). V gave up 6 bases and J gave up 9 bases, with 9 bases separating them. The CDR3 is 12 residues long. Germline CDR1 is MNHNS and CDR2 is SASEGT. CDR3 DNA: TGTGCCAGCAGAGCTGGGGGTTCACCCCTCCACTTT. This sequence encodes CASRAGGSPLHF.

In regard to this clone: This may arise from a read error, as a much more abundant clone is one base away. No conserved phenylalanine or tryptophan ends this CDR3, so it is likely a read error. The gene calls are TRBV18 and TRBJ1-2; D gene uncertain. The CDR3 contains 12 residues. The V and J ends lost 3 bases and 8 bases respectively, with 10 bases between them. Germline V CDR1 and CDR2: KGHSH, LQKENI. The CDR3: CASSPGPEGYTL. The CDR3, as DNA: TGTGCCAGCTCACCGGGTCCCGAGGGCTACACCCTC.

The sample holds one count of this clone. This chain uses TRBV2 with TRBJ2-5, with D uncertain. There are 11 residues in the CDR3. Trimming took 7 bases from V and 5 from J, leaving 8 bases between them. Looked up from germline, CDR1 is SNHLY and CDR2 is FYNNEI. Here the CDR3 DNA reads TGTGCCAGCACTATGAGGGAGACCCAGTACTTC. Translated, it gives CASTMRETQYF.

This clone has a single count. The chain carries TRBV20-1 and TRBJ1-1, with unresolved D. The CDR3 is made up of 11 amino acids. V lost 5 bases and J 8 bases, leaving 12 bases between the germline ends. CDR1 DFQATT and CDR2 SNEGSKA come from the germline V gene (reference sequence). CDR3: CSASLGPEAFF. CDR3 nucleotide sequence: TGCAGTGCTTCGTTGGGCCCGGAAGCTTTCTTT.